The source of this T cell receptor beta chain is a study of cytomegalovirus exposure and HLA in healthy donors. Across the study: Among the 398 genotyped donors, more than 70% were placed in the Caucasian-associated ancestry cluster.

Study findings and constraints: Presence/absence analyses treated sequencing depth as roughly uniform across donors. It emerged from a later analysis that several of the most significant clusters appeared to be linked to common viral pathogens. Cytomegalovirus-associated status was assigned to some 180 TCR beta chains.

Researchers ran the PCR with 60 Vbeta and 13 Jbeta primers. Data came from immunoSEQ multiplex PCR; TCRdb stores just in-frame clones and leaves some out. Its table lists 110,000 to 150,000 clones. Turning to this clone: Its antigen is still unknown.

The receptor was isolated from a man in his forties in good health and CMV-seronegative. Sequencing input: PBMCs.

CDR3 residues: CASSRYNEQFF. The CDR3 DNA is TGTGCCAGCAGCCGGTACAATGAGCAGTTCTTC. The rearrangement joins TRBV7-9 to TRBJ2-1; D gene unclear. The CDR3 is 11 residues long. Germline lookup yields CDR1 SEHNR and CDR2 FQNEAQ (reference sequence). V lost 5 bases and J 4 bases, leaving 3 bases between the germline ends.